The 9 T cell receptor beta chains below all came from one sample that was sequenced in a study of blood T cell repertoires in COVID-19. The data were produced by immunoSEQ multiplex PCR, yet TCRdb's version contains in-frame clones alone and is incomplete. Of more than 65,000 clones in the sample, roughly 87% were seen once. The sample consisted of peripheral blood. The receptors were sampled from a woman over 75 with active or convalescent COVID-19.

J is TRBJ1-1 and V is TRBV10-2; the match to TRBD1 covers 10 bases. From germline, CDR1 is WSHSY and CDR2 SAAADI. The ends lost 2 bases at V and 7 bases at J; junction bases unmatched: 4. This CDR3 has 14 residues. In DNA, the CDR3 is TGCGCCAGCAGTGAGCGACAGGGGGCCGGTGAAGCTTTCTTT. Residues: CASSERQGAGEAFF.

The rearrangement uses TRBV15 and TRBJ1-2; D gene ambiguous. Germline V gene lookup returns CDR1 LNHNV and CDR2 YYDKDF (reference sequence). The V end lost 0 bases, the J end lost 8 bases, and 13 bases lay between the germline ends. The CDR3 consists of 14 residues. This CDR3 reads CATSRDLRGHGYTF. CDR3 sequence (DNA): TGTGCCACCAGCAGAGATCTCCGTGGGCACGGCTACACCTTC.

The chain links TRBV30 to TRBJ2-5; 8 nucleotides agree with TRBD1. V was clipped by 0 bases and J by 7 bases; unmatched bases: 7. Germline V gene lookup returns CDR1 GTSNPN and CDR2 SVGIG (reference sequence). This CDR3 contains 14 residues. CDR3 DNA: TGTGCCTGGAGTGTACTACAGGGGGGTAGGACCCAGTACTTC. Translation gives CAWSVLQGGRTQYF.

V and J are TRBV4-2 and TRBJ2-5, with TRBD2 matching over 11 bases. CDR3 length: 15 amino acids. With V trimmed by 6 bases and J by 1 base, 4 bases remained unmatched. Germline-derived CDR1 and CDR2 are LGHNA and YNFKEQ. The CDR3 DNA is TGTGCCAGCAGTCCGACTAGCGGGGCCCAAGAGACCCAGTACTTC. Residues: CASSPTSGAQETQYF.

This chain's CDR3 is CASSSGQGLGYTF. In nucleotides, the CDR3 is TGTGCCAGCAGCTCAGGACAGGGTTTAGGCTACACCTTC. The rearrangement links TRBV7-2 to TRBJ1-2, with 8 nucleotides matching TRBD1. V gave up 4 bases and J gave up 8 bases; unmatched junction bases: 6. This CDR3 has 13 amino acids. Germline CDR1 reads SGHTA; CDR2 reads FQGNSA.

The J gene is TRBJ2-3, the V gene TRBV3-1 (or the pseudogene TRBV3-2), with D uncertain. V was trimmed by 2 bases and J by 4 bases, leaving 13 bases between them. CDR3 length: 15 amino acids. From germline, CDR1 is LGHDT and CDR2 YNNKEL (reference sequence). CDR3 DNA: TGTGCCAGCAGCCAAACTATTAGGAGCGCAGATACGCAGTATTTT. Its translation: CASSQTIRSADTQYF.

The V and J genes are TRBV7-9 and TRBJ1-5, with D possibly matching TRBD1 (5 bases). The CDR3 consists of 16 residues. The V end was cut by 5 bases, the J end by 2 bases, with 16 bases between. The V gene's germline CDR1 is SEHNR and CDR2 FQNEAQ (reference sequence). CDR3: CASSNGGGTGNQPQHF. Here the CDR3 DNA reads TGTGCCAGCAGCAACGGGGGGGGAACGGGCAATCAGCCCCAGCATTTT.

This sequence joins TRBV4-1 and TRBJ1-1; TRBD1 is a possible D gene (6 bases). CDR1 and CDR2 from the germline V gene are MGHRA and YSYEKL. Trimming took off 4 bases at V and 5 bases at J, with 17 bases between the two ends. The CDR3 covers 15 residues. The CDR3 protein is CASSRPTAGETEAFF. The CDR3 region has the DNA TGCGCCAGCAGCCGACCTACTGCAGGGGAAACTGAAGCTTTCTTT.

This clone was seen a handful of times. The V gene is TRBV6-5, the J gene TRBJ1-4; D is perhaps TRBD1 (5 bases). Trimming left V 4 bases short and J 1 base short, with 10 bases between. Germline CDR1 reads MNHEY; CDR2 reads SVGAGI. This CDR3 has 15 residues. CDR3 region: CASSSGRLTNEKLFF. The CDR3 nucleotides are TGTGCCAGCAGTTCAGGGCGCTTAACTAATGAAAAACTGTTTTTT.